This TCR beta chain comes out of a study of blood T cell repertoires in COVID-19. Study background: Spain, Italy and the United States supplied samples that represented acute and convalescent COVID-19. PBMCs, B-cell-depleted T cells, or T cells provided the cDNA or gDNA that made up the material.

The CDR3 is 15 amino acids. Germline loops: CDR1 MNHEY, CDR2 SVGAGI. J was trimmed by 2 bases and V by 4 bases; bases with no gene match: 4. Original methodology: Reference gene primer amplification gave estimated nucleated cell counts. The method was immunoSEQ multiplex PCR; TCRdb's version includes in-frame clones alone and lacks a portion of them. Clone size and V and J calls were adopted from that table, with D and trimming inferred from the DNA. The table includes tens of thousands of clones, around 89% detected once. The clonotype was recovered from a human donor in a cohort sampled during active COVID-19. The chain is built from TRBV6-5 and TRBJ2-7; 11 bases align to TRBD2. Input material: peripheral blood. CDR3 sequence (DNA): TGTGCCAGCAGTTCTAGCGGGAGGCGGACCTACGAGCAGTACTTC. Residues: CASSSSGRRTYEQYF.